Each of the 22 T cell receptor beta chains below was sequenced from the same sample in a study of shared clonotypes between healthy human individuals. TCRdb's table, derived via immunoSEQ multiplex PCR, lists solely in-frame clones and lacks some. The sample contains about a million clones, 70% to 80% of which appear only once. The sequencing input was memory CD4+ T cells sorted from blood. Subset indicated: CD45RA-negative fraction. The receptors stem from a man younger than 35 in good health.

This clone occurred once. The chain uses TRBV9 and TRBJ2-7; D is uncertain. Germline CDR1 and CDR2: SGDLS and YYNGEE. Trimming took 4 bases from V and 0 from J, leaving 14 bases between them. The CDR3 is made up of 15 amino acids. CDR3 nucleotides: TGTGCCAGCAGCACCGGCCCAGGCTCCTCCTACGAGCAGTACTTC. Its protein product is CASSTGPGSSYEQYF. The whole variable domain, remainder taken from reference TRBV9 and TRBJ2-7, is DSGVTQTPKHLITATGQRVTLRCSPRSGDLSVYWYQQSLDQGLQFLIQYYNGEERAKGNILERFSAQQFPDLHSELNLSSLELGDSALYFCASSTGPGSSYEQYFGPGTRLTVT.

V and J are TRBV5-1 and TRBJ1-6; 8 bases are a match to TRBD1. The CDR3 consists of 14 residues. Germline V gives CDR1 SGHRS, CDR2 YFSETQ. The V gene end was trimmed by 4 bases and the J gene end by 8 bases; junction bases not matched to a gene: 5. The CDR3 loop is CASSTGQGYSPLHF. The CDR3 DNA is TGCGCCAGCAGCACCGGACAGGGTTATTCACCCCTCCACTTT.

The chain joins TRBV11-3 to TRBJ2-5, with 8 bases matching TRBD2. Germline V gene lookup returns CDR1 SGHNT and CDR2 YENEEA. The CDR3 sequence is 15 residues long. The junction had 7 bases not matched to a gene; V was cut back by 5 bases and J by 2 bases. The CDR3 nucleotides read TGTGCCAGCAGCCCTGATGGCGGGGGGCAAGAGACCCAGTACTTC. Translating it yields CASSPDGGGQETQYF.

The rearrangement links TRBV2 to TRBJ1-3; no clear D gene. The V gene's germline CDR1 is SNHLY and CDR2 FYNNEI. The CDR3 is 15 amino acids. The V gene lost 3 bases and the J gene lost 4 bases, with 13 bases spanning the gap. DNA of the CDR3: TGTGCCAGCAGTGAGTCGCAGGCGAGAGGAAACACCATATATTTT. Its protein product is CASSESQARGNTIYF.

CDR3 DNA sequence: TGTGCCAGCAGATATGGCATGGCCAAGTCAGGTGAGCAGTTCTTC. The encoded protein is CASRYGMAKSGEQFF. This chain joins TRBV2 and TRBJ2-1; D call uncertain. This CDR3 is built from 15 residues. Trimming shortened V by 6 bases and J by 9 bases, and 21 bases separated the two germline ends. From germline, CDR1 is SNHLY and CDR2 FYNNEI.

The chain is built from TRBV2 and TRBJ1-2, with 8 positions matching TRBD1. V lost 5 bases to trimming and J lost 1 base; unmatched junction nucleotides: 12. The germline V gene has CDR1 SNHLY and CDR2 FYNNEI. The CDR3 loop spans 17 amino acids. The CDR3 DNA reads as TGTGCCAGCAGTCCGCCGACAGGGGTACAATATAACTATGGCTACACCTTC. Protein product: CASSPPTGVQYNYGYTF. The full variable domain, with the rest looked up from reference TRBV2 and TRBJ1-2, is EPEVTQTPSHQVTQMGQEVILRCVPISNHLYFYWYRQILGQKVEFLVSFYNNEISEKSEIFDDQFSVERPDGSNFTLKIRSTKLEDSAMYFCASSPPTGVQYNYGYTFGSGTRLTVV.

This clone is a singleton in its sample. The chain couples TRBV6-6 to TRBJ2-2, with 9 nucleotides matching TRBD2. V gave up 5 bases and J gave up 1 base; unmatched junction bases: 5. This CDR3 has 16 residues. Germline V gene data show CDR1 as MNHNY and CDR2 as SVGAGI (reference sequence). The CDR3 sequence is CASSPLAGRNTGELFF. DNA for the CDR3: TGTGCCAGCAGTCCCCTAGCGGGGAGGAACACCGGGGAGCTGTTTTTT.

In this sample, this clone turned up a few times. Additional DNA sequences in this sample encode the identical CDR3. The chain has TRBV28 and TRBJ2-2, with D unclear. This CDR3 spans 12 amino acids. Germline V gene sequence: CDR1 MDHEN, CDR2 SYDVKM. V was shortened by 4 bases and J by 5 bases, with 5 bases between the two germline ends. The CDR3 region is CASSSRTGELFF. For the CDR3, the DNA is TGTGCCAGCAGTTCGAGGACCGGGGAGCTGTTTTTT. Together with reference TRBV28 and TRBJ2-2, the CDR3 gives the full variable domain: DVKVTQSSRYLVKRTGEKVFLECVQDMDHENMFWYRQDPGLGLRLIYFSYDVKMKEKGDIPEGYSVSREKKERFSLILESASTNQTSMYLCASSSRTGELFFGEGSRLTVL.

The genes are TRBV4-1 and TRBJ1-5; D is unclear. From germline, CDR1 is MGHRA and CDR2 YSYEKL. This CDR3 is 16 amino acids long. The germline V and J ends were trimmed by 3 bases and 5 bases, with 17 bases remaining between them. As DNA, the CDR3 is TGCGCCAGCAGCCACCTGACCGCTGGGTCAGATCAGCCCCAGCATTTT. Amino acid sequence: CASSHLTAGSDQPQHF.

The genes are TRBV5-6 and TRBJ2-1; unclear D gene. This CDR3 is 16 amino acids long. Germline assignment: CDR1 SGHDT and CDR2 YYEEEE. V gave up 3 bases and J gave up 2 bases, with 15 bases separating them. Here the CDR3 reads CASSSGSYLPYNEQFF. The CDR3 DNA is TGTGCCAGCAGCTCCGGATCCTATTTGCCCTACAATGAGCAGTTCTTC.

The chain uses TRBV30 and TRBJ2-5; 9 bases line up with TRBD1. Germline V gene lookup returns CDR1 GTSNPN and CDR2 SVGIG (reference sequence). This CDR3 has 13 amino acids. V lost 3 bases to trimming and J lost 4 bases; unmatched junction nucleotides: 3. CDR3 DNA: TGTGCCTGGAGCGGACAGGGGACAGAGACCCAGTACTTC. The encoded protein is CAWSGQGTETQYF.

The chain has TRBV18 and TRBJ1-1; D is undetermined. The V gene lost 5 bases and the J gene lost 6 bases, with 10 bases spanning the gap. Per the germline V gene, CDR1 is KGHSH and CDR2 is LQKENI. This CDR3 contains 12 residues. This chain's CDR3 is CASSSNPSEAFF. In DNA form, the CDR3 reads TGTGCCAGCTCATCAAACCCTTCTGAAGCTTTCTTT.

Details on this clone: Other DNA variants within this sample encode the same CDR3. The V and J genes are TRBV5-4 and TRBJ1-2; no firm D call. The CDR3 consists of 14 residues. Germline CDR1 and CDR2: SGHNT and YYREEE (reference sequence). V was cut by 0 bases and J by 2 bases, with 8 bases left in between. CDR3 coding DNA: TGTGCCAGCAGCTTGGAGGCAGGCAACTATGGCTACACCTTC. Translating it yields CASSLEAGNYGYTF.

In this sample, this clone turned up a few times. The chain is built from TRBV18 and TRBJ2-5, with D unclear. CDR1 is KGHSH, CDR2 LQKENI, per germline. V was pared by 3 bases and J by 2 bases, with 7 bases between. The CDR3 length is 13 residues. CDR3 sequence: CASSPRTQETQYF. For the CDR3, the DNA is TGTGCCAGCTCACCCCGCACGCAAGAGACCCAGTACTTC.

The chain combines TRBV6-1 with TRBJ1-3, with 9 bases identical to TRBD1. J was trimmed by 3 bases and V by 6 bases; bases with no gene match: 3. The CDR3 is made up of 14 amino acids. CDR1 and CDR2 from the germline V gene are MNHNS and SASEGT. The CDR3 nucleotides read TGTGCCAGCAGCCAGGACAGGGGTGGAAACACCATATATTTT. It specifies CASSQDRGGNTIYF.

Only a few counts were recorded for this clone. The chain has TRBV30 and TRBJ1-5, with D unresolved. CDR3 size: 13 residues. The germline V and J ends were trimmed by 4 bases and 3 bases, with 10 bases remaining between them. Germline CDR1 and CDR2: GTSNPN and SVGIG (reference sequence). For the CDR3, the DNA is TGTGCCTGGACCCGGCAGGTCAATCAGCCCCAGCATTTT. Translating it yields CAWTRQVNQPQHF.

This clone was detected only once. The CDR3: CASTERGADGTQYF. Here the CDR3 DNA reads TGTGCCAGCACGGAGCGGGGGGCGGACGGGACCCAGTACTTC. The V call is TRBV11-2, the J call TRBJ2-5; 9 nucleotides align to TRBD2. V gave up 7 bases and J gave up 7 bases; unmatched junction bases: 10. In germline, CDR1 is SGHAT, CDR2 FQNNGV. The CDR3 is 14 residues long.

The rearrangement links TRBV5-5 to TRBJ1-1; D ambiguous. The germline V and J ends were trimmed by 0 bases and 1 base, with 13 bases remaining between them. Per the germline V gene, CDR1 is SGHKS and CDR2 is YYEKEE (reference sequence). This CDR3 comprises 16 residues. The CDR3 DNA reads TGTGCCAGCAGCTTGGCTACCGGCAGATCGAACACTGAAGCTTTCTTT. This gives the protein CASSLATGRSNTEAFF.

V and J are TRBV5-1 and TRBJ2-2; 9 bases are shared with TRBD2. Germline CDR1 SGHRS, CDR2 YFSETQ. This CDR3 has 16 residues. Germline trimming cut 7 bases from V and 2 bases from J; bases unmatched to any gene: 9. The CDR3 bases are TGCGCCAGCGGACAACCGGGACTAGCTAACACCGGGGAGCTGTTTTTT. This encodes CASGQPGLANTGELFF. Filled out from reference TRBV5-1 and TRBJ2-2, the complete variable domain reads KAGVTQTPRYLIKTRGQQVTLSCSPISGHRSVSWYQQTPGQGLQFLFEYFSETQRNKGNFPGRFSGRQFSNSRSEMNVSTLELGDSALYLCASGQPGLANTGELFFGEGSRLTVL.

This chain connects TRBV5-1 to TRBJ2-3, with 8 bases that match TRBD2. This CDR3 has 15 amino acids. V trimming: 3 bases; J trimming: 4 bases; junction bases outside the gene matches: 7. Germline CDR1 and CDR2: SGHRS and YFSETQ. CDR3 nucleotides: TGCGCCAGCAGCTGGAGCGGGGGTGGTTCAGATACGCAGTATTTT. Its translation: CASSWSGGGSDTQYF.

The V gene is TRBV5-1, the J gene TRBJ1-4; D is undetermined. Germline V gene sequence: CDR1 SGHRS, CDR2 YFSETQ. V was trimmed by 0 bases and J by 1 base, leaving 13 bases between them. This CDR3 contains 17 residues. The CDR3 protein is CASSLGHGTVTNEKLFF. CDR3 DNA: TGCGCCAGCAGCTTGGGTCATGGCACGGTAACTAATGAAAAACTGTTTTTT. Supplemented by reference TRBV5-1 and TRBJ1-4, the full variable domain reads KAGVTQTPRYLIKTRGQQVTLSCSPISGHRSVSWYQQTPGQGLQFLFEYFSETQRNKGNFPGRFSGRQFSNSRSEMNVSTLELGDSALYLCASSLGHGTVTNEKLFFGSGTQLSVL.

J is TRBJ2-7 and V is TRBV11-2; TRBD1 aligns across 7 bases. The ends lost 3 bases at V and 4 bases at J; junction bases unmatched: 6. Germline CDR1 SGHAT, CDR2 FQNNGV. This CDR3 has 14 amino acids. CDR3 protein: CASSLSVRGYEQYF. Here the CDR3 DNA reads TGTGCCAGCAGCTTGTCTGTCAGGGGGTACGAGCAGTACTTC.